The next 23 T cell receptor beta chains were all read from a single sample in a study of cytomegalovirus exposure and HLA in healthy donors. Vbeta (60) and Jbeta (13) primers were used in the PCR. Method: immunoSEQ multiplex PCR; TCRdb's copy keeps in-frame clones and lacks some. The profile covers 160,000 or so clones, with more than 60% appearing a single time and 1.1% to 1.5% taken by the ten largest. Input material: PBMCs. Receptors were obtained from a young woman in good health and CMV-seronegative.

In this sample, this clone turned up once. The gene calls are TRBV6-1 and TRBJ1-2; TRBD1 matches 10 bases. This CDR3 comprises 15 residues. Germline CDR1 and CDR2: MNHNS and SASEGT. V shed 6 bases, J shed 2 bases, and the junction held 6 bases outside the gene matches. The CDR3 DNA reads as TGTGCCAGCAGAGCCGGGACAGGGGACAACTATGGCTACACCTTC. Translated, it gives CASRAGTGDNYGYTF.

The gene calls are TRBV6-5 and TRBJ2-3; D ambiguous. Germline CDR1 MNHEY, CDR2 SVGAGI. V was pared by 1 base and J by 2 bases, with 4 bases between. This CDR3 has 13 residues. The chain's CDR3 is CASSYWPTDTQYF. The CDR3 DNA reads TGTGCCAGCAGTTACTGGCCCACAGATACGCAGTATTTT.

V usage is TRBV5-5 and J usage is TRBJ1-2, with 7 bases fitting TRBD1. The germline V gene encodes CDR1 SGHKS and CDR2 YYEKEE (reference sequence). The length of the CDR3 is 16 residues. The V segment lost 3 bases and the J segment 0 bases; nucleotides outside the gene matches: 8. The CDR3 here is CASSWRDSAPNYGYTF. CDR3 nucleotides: TGTGCCAGCAGCTGGAGGGACAGTGCGCCTAACTATGGCTACACCTTC. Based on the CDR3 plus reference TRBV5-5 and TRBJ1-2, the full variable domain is DAGVTQSPTHLIKTRGQQVTLRCSPISGHKSVSWYQQVLGQGPQFIFQYYEKEERGRGNFPDRFSARQFPNYSSELNVNALLLGDSALYLCASSWRDSAPNYGYTFGSGTRLTVV.

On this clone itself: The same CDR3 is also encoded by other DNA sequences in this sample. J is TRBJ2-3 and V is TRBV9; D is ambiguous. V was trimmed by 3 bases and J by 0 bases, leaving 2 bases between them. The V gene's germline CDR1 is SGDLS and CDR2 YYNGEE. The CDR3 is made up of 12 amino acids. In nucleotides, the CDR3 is TGTGCCAGCAGCGCTAGCACAGATACGCAGTATTTT. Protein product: CASSASTDTQYF.

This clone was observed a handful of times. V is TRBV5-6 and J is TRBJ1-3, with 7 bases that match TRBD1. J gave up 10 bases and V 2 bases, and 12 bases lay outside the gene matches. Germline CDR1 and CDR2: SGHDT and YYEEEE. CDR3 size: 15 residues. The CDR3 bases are TGTGCCAGCAGCTTTAGGACAGGAGTCCTAAGTACCATATATTTT. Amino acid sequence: CASSFRTGVLSTIYF.

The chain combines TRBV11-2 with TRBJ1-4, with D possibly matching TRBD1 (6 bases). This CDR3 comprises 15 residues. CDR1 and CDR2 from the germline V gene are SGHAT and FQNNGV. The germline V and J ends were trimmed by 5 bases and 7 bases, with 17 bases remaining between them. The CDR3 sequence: CASSARQVWGEKLFF. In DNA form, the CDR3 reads TGTGCCAGCAGCGCCCGACAGGTTTGGGGTGAAAAACTGTTTTTT.

This chain's CDR3 is CASSEGQGADEQFF. Written as DNA, the CDR3 is TGTGCCAGCAGTGAGGGACAGGGGGCAGATGAGCAGTTCTTC. The chain uses TRBV6-1 and TRBJ2-1; 12 bases map to TRBD1. Germline trimming cut 3 bases from V and 8 bases from J; bases unmatched to any gene: 2. The CDR3 spans 14 residues. Germline-derived CDR1 and CDR2 are MNHNS and SASEGT.

CDR3 residues: CASRARNGGLEQYF. The CDR3, as DNA: TGTGCCAGCAGAGCCCGGAACGGCGGCCTCGAGCAGTACTTC. The V call is TRBV27, the J call TRBJ2-7; no reliable D call. Trimming removed 6 bases at V and 6 bases at J, with 18 bases between. There are 14 residues in the CDR3. Germline V gene lookup returns CDR1 MNHEY and CDR2 SMNVEV (reference sequence).

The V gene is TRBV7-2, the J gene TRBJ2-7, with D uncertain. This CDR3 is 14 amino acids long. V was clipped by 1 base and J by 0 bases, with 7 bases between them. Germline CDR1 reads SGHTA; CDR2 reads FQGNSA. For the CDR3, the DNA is TGTGCCAGCAGCTTAGATCCTAGCTCCTACGAGCAGTACTTC. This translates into CASSLDPSSYEQYF.

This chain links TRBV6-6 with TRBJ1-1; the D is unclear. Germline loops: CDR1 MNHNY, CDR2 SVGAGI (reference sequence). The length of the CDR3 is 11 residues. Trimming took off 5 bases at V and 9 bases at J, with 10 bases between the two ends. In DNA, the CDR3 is TGTGCCAGCAGTCAAATAGATAAAGCTTTCTTT. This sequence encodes CASSQIDKAFF.

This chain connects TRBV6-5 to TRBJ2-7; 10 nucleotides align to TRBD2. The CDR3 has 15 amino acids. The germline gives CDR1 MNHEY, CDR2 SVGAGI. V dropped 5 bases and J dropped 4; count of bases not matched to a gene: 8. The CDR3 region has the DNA TGTGCCAGCAGTCGGTCTAGCGGGGGACCTTACGAGCAGTACTTC. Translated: CASSRSSGGPYEQYF.

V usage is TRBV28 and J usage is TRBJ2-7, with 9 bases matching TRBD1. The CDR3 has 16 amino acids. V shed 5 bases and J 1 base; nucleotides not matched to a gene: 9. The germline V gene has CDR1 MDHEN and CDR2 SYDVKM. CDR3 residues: CASSPSPGQGSYEQYF. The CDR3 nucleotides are TGTGCCAGCAGTCCCTCCCCGGGACAGGGATCCTACGAGCAGTACTTC.

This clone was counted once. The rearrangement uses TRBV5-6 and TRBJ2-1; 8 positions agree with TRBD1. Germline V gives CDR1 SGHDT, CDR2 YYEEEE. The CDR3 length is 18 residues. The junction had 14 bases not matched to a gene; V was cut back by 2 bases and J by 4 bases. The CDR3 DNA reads TGTGCCAGCAGCTTCTGGACAGGGCTAATGGATTATTACAATGAGCAGTTCTTC. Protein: CASSFWTGLMDYYNEQFF.

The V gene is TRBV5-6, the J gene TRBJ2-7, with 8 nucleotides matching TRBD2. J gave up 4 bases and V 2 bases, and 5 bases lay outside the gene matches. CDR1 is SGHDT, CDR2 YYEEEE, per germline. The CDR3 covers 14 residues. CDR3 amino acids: CASSLRGGGYEQYF. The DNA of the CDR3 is TGTGCCAGCAGCTTACGGGGGGGAGGATACGAGCAGTACTTC.

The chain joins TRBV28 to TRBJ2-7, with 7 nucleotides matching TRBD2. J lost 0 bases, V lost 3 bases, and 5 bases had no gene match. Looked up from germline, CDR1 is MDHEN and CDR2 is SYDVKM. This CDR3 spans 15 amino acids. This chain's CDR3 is CASSFQPGGSYEQYF. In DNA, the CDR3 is TGTGCCAGCAGTTTTCAGCCGGGAGGCTCCTACGAGCAGTACTTC.

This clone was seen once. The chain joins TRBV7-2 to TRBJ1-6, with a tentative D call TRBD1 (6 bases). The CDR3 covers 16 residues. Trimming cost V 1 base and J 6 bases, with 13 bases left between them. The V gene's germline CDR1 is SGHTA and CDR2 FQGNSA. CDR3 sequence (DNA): TGTGCCAGCAGCTTAGTTCGGGGGGCCTTTAATTCACCCCTCCACTTT. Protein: CASSLVRGAFNSPLHF.

CDR3 protein: CASSQDVRLLYF. The CDR3 DNA follows: TGCGCCAGCAGCCAAGATGTAAGACTGTTATATTTT. The chain employs TRBV4-1 and TRBJ2-3; D is unclear. Between the trimmed V and J ends, which lost 0 bases and 15 bases, there was a span of 13 bases. The CDR3 totals 12 residues. Germline lookup yields CDR1 MGHRA and CDR2 YSYEKL.

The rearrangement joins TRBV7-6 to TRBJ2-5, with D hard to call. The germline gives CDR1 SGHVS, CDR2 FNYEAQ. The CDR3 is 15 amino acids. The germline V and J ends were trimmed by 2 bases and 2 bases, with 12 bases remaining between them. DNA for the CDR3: TGTGCCAGCAGCTTATTCGTGTCCTTACAAGAGACCCAGTACTTC. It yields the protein CASSLFVSLQETQYF.

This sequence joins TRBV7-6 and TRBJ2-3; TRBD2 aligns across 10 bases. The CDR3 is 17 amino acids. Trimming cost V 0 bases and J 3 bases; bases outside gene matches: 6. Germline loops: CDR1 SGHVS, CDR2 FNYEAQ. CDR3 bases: TGTGCCAGCAGCTTAGCCCTAGCGGGGGCCGGGACAGATACGCAGTATTTT. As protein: CASSLALAGAGTDTQYF.

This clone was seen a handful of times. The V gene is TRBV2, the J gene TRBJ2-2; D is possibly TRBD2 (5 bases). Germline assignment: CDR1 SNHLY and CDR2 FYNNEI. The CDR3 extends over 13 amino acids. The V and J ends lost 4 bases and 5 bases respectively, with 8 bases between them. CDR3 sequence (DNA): TGTGCCAGCAGTGGGGAGAGTACCGGGGAGCTGTTTTTT. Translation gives CASSGESTGELFF.

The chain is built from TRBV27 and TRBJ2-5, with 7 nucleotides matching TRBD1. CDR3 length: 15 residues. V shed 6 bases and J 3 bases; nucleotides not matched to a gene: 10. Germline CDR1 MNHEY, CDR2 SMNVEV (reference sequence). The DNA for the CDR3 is TGTGCCAGCAGAGGGACAGAGAGAGGAGAAGAGACCCAGTACTTC. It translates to CASRGTERGEETQYF.

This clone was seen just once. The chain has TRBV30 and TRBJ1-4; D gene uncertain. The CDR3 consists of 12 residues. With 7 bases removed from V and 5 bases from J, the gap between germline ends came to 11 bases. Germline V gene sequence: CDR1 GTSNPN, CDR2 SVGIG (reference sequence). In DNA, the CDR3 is TGTGCCTCGGTTGTCGGGAATGAAAAACTGTTTTTT. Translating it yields CASVVGNEKLFF.

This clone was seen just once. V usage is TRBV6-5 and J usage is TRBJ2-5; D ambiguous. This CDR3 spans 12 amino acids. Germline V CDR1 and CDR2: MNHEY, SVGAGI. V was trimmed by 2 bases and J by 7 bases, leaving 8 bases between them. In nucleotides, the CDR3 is TGTGCCAGCAGTTACGGTCCGGGGACCCAGTACTTC. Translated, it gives CASSYGPGTQYF.